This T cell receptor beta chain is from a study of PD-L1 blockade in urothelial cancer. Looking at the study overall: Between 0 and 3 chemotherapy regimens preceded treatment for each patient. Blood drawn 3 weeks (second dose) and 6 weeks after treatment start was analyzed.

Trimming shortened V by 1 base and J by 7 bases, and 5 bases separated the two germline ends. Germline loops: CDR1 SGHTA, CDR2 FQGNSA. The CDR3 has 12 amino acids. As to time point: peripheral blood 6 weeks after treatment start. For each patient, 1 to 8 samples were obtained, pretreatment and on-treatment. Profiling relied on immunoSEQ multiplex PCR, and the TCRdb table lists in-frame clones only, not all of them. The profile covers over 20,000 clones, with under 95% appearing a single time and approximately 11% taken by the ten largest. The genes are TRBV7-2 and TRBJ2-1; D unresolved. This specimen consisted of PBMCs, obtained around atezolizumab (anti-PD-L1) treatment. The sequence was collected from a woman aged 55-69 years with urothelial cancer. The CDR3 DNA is TGTGCCAGCAGCTTAGTCCCAAATGAGCAGTTCTTC. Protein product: CASSLVPNEQFF.